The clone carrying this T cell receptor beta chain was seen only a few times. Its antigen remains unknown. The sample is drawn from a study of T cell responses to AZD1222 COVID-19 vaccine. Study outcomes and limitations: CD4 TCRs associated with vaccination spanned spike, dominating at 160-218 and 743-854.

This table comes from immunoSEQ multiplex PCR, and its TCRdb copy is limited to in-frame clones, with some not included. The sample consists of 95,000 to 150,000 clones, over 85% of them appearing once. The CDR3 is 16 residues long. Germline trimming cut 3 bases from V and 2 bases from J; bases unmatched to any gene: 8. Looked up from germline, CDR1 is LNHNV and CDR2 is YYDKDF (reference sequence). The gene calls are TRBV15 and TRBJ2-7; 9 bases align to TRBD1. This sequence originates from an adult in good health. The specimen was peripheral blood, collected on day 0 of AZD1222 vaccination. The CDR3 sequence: CATSRRAGQGTYEQYF. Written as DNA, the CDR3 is TGTGCCACCAGCAGGAGGGCGGGACAGGGCACCTACGAGCAGTACTTC.